The rows below give T cell receptor beta chains drawn from one sample of a study of beta chain features in type 1 diabetes. The method was immunoSEQ multiplex PCR; TCRdb's version includes in-frame clones alone and lacks a portion of them. Of hundreds of thousands of clones listed, about 12% are singletons. Sequences were obtained from naive CD4+ T cells from blood. These receptors came from a woman aged 18-29 years with type 1 diabetes. The CDR3 runs from the conserved cysteine through the conserved F or W. The order of the fields is D gene, clone size, J gene, V gene, CDR3 protein, CDR3 DNA. A D gene is named only where the DNA matches it firmly. A row's size may be missing; if present it is once, few, many or a size class.

d_gene: -
abundance: few
j_gene: TRBJ1-2
v_gene: TRBV27
CDR3aa: CASSLRQVNYGYTF
CDR3nt: TGTGCCAGCAGTCTTCGGCAGGTTAACTATGGCTACACCTTC

d_gene: -
abundance: -
j_gene: TRBJ2-7
v_gene: TRBV30
CDR3aa: CAWNRVSTHEQYF
CDR3nt: TGTGCCTGGAACCGGGTTAGTACCCACGAGCAGTACTTC

d_gene: -
abundance: -
j_gene: TRBJ1-2
v_gene: TRBV7-8
CDR3aa: CASSPTGHYGYTF
CDR3nt: TGTGCCAGCAGCCCTACAGGGCACTATGGCTACACCTTC

d_gene: TRBD2
abundance: few
j_gene: TRBJ2-1
v_gene: TRBV29-1
CDR3aa: CSVDSGRPLGEQFF
CDR3nt: TGCAGCGTTGACAGCGGGAGGCCCCTTGGTGAGCAGTTCTTC

d_gene: TRBD2
abundance: -
j_gene: TRBJ2-7
v_gene: TRBV7-2
CDR3aa: CASSFGGSGSYEQYF
CDR3nt: TGTGCCAGCAGCTTCGGGGGAAGCGGGAGTTACGAGCAGTACTTC

d_gene: -
abundance: few
j_gene: TRBJ2-3
v_gene: TRBV2
CDR3aa: CASSARFRTDTQYF
CDR3nt: TGTGCCAGCAGTGCGAGGTTCCGGACAGATACGCAGTATTTT

d_gene: TRBD1
abundance: -
j_gene: TRBJ1-1
v_gene: TRBV11-2
CDR3aa: CASSNQGGSTEAFF
CDR3nt: TGTGCCAGCAGCAACCAGGGGGGAAGCACTGAAGCTTTCTTT

d_gene: TRBD2
abundance: few
j_gene: TRBJ2-7
v_gene: TRBV28
CDR3aa: CASNNLGRDYEQYF
CDR3nt: TGTGCCAGCAATAATCTCGGGAGGGATTACGAGCAGTACTTC

d_gene: -
abundance: few
j_gene: TRBJ1-1
v_gene: TRBV28
CDR3aa: CASSYPSRGTEAFF
CDR3nt: TGTGCCAGCAGTTATCCGTCCCGAGGCACTGAAGCTTTCTTT

d_gene: TRBD2
abundance: few
j_gene: TRBJ2-3
v_gene: TRBV7-2
CDR3aa: CASSRGGTDTQYF
CDR3nt: TGTGCCAGCAGCCGCGGGGGGACAGATACGCAGTATTTT

d_gene: TRBD1
abundance: -
j_gene: TRBJ2-5
v_gene: TRBV7-9
CDR3aa: CASARGQGVLETQYF
CDR3nt: TGTGCCTCCGCCCGGGGACAGGGGGTACTCGAGACCCAGTACTTC

d_gene: TRBD2
abundance: -
j_gene: TRBJ2-7
v_gene: TRBV5-4
CDR3aa: CASSLGRESRYEQYF
CDR3nt: TGTGCCAGCAGCTTGGGGCGGGAGTCCCGCTACGAGCAGTACTTC

d_gene: TRBD2
abundance: few
j_gene: TRBJ2-1
v_gene: TRBV5-1
CDR3aa: CASSLWTSGYNEQFF
CDR3nt: TGCGCCAGCAGCTTGTGGACTAGCGGCTACAATGAGCAGTTCTTC

d_gene: -
abundance: few
j_gene: TRBJ1-2
v_gene: TRBV4-1
CDR3aa: CASSRADGGDYGYTF
CDR3nt: TGCGCCAGCAGCCGAGCGGACGGCGGGGACTATGGCTACACCTTC

d_gene: TRBD1
abundance: few
j_gene: TRBJ2-2
v_gene: TRBV14
CDR3aa: CASSHTGGFTGELFF
CDR3nt: TGTGCCAGCAGCCACACAGGGGGCTTCACCGGGGAGCTGTTTTTT

d_gene: TRBD2
abundance: -
j_gene: TRBJ2-1
v_gene: TRBV11-1
CDR3aa: CASSLTSGDYNEQFF
CDR3nt: TGTGCCAGCAGCTTAACAAGCGGGGATTACAATGAGCAGTTCTTC

d_gene: -
abundance: few
j_gene: TRBJ1-1
v_gene: TRBV29-1
CDR3aa: CSVVEGATEAFF
CDR3nt: TGCAGCGTTGTGGAAGGGGCGACTGAAGCTTTCTTT

d_gene: -
abundance: few
j_gene: TRBJ1-4
v_gene: TRBV2
CDR3aa: CASRRTESTNEKLFF
CDR3nt: TGTGCCAGCAGACGGACAGAATCAACTAATGAAAAACTGTTTTTT

d_gene: -
abundance: -
j_gene: TRBJ2-6
v_gene: TRBV21-1
CDR3aa: CASITDRGDSGANVLTF
CDR3nt: TGTGCCAGCATCACGGACAGGGGCGACTCTGGGGCCAACGTCCTGACTTTC

d_gene: -
abundance: -
j_gene: TRBJ2-7
v_gene: TRBV11-1
CDR3aa: CASSFYGESSYEQYF
CDR3nt: TGTGCCAGCAGCTTTTACGGGGAAAGCTCCTACGAGCAGTACTTC

d_gene: TRBD1
abundance: few
j_gene: TRBJ1-1
v_gene: TRBV5-4
CDR3aa: CASSGTGGNTEAFF
CDR3nt: TGTGCCAGCAGCGGGACAGGGGGGAACACTGAAGCTTTCTTT

d_gene: -
abundance: -
j_gene: TRBJ2-5
v_gene: TRBV7-2
CDR3aa: CASSWSIGSETQYF
CDR3nt: TGTGCCAGCAGCTGGAGTATCGGTTCAGAGACCCAGTACTTC

d_gene: -
abundance: few
j_gene: TRBJ2-1
v_gene: TRBV25-1
CDR3aa: CASSDLYNEQFF
CDR3nt: TGTGCCAGCAGTGACCTTTACAATGAGCAGTTCTTC

d_gene: TRBD1
abundance: -
j_gene: TRBJ1-1
v_gene: TRBV18
CDR3aa: CASSPQAKQGLNTEAFF
CDR3nt: TGTGCCAGCTCACCACAAGCGAAACAGGGGCTAAACACTGAAGCTTTCTTT

d_gene: -
abundance: few
j_gene: TRBJ1-5
v_gene: TRBV6-5
CDR3aa: CASSPTGTGQPQHF
CDR3nt: TGTGCCAGCAGCCCGACAGGAACGGGTCAGCCCCAGCATTTT

d_gene: -
abundance: -
j_gene: TRBJ2-7
v_gene: TRBV2
CDR3aa: CASRWTYEQYF
CDR3nt: TGTGCCAGCAGGTGGACTTACGAGCAGTACTTC

d_gene: TRBD2
abundance: -
j_gene: TRBJ2-7
v_gene: TRBV2
CDR3aa: CASPGLAGLYEQYF
CDR3nt: TGTGCCAGCCCCGGACTAGCGGGCCTCTACGAGCAGTACTTC

d_gene: -
abundance: few
j_gene: TRBJ2-3
v_gene: TRBV30
CDR3aa: CAWNGGADTQYF
CDR3nt: TGTGCCTGGAATGGCGGGGCAGATACGCAGTATTTT

d_gene: TRBD1
abundance: -
j_gene: TRBJ2-7
v_gene: TRBV29-1
CDR3aa: CSGTGGGYEQYF
CDR3nt: TGCAGCGGGACAGGGGGTGGCTACGAGCAGTACTTC

d_gene: TRBD1
abundance: -
j_gene: TRBJ2-7
v_gene: TRBV7-2
CDR3aa: CASSSGQGASEQYF
CDR3nt: TGTGCCAGCAGCTCGGGACAGGGGGCCAGCGAGCAGTACTTC

d_gene: TRBD1
abundance: -
j_gene: TRBJ1-4
v_gene: TRBV14
CDR3aa: CASSQFTGVRSEKLFF
CDR3nt: TGTGCCAGCAGCCAGTTTACAGGGGTGAGAAGCGAAAAACTGTTTTTT

d_gene: TRBD1
abundance: -
j_gene: TRBJ1-4
v_gene: TRBV5-4
CDR3aa: CASSSQGQRGNEKLFF
CDR3nt: TGTGCCAGCAGCTCTCAGGGACAGAGAGGGAATGAAAAACTGTTTTTT

d_gene: -
abundance: few
j_gene: TRBJ2-1
v_gene: TRBV29-1
CDR3aa: CSGGPRGNNEQFF
CDR3nt: TGCAGCGGCGGCCCACGGGGGAACAATGAGCAGTTCTTC

d_gene: -
abundance: -
j_gene: TRBJ1-2
v_gene: TRBV25-1
CDR3aa: CASREGADYGYTF
CDR3nt: TGTGCCAGCAGAGAAGGGGCGGACTATGGCTACACCTTC

d_gene: -
abundance: -
j_gene: TRBJ2-1
v_gene: TRBV28
CDR3aa: CASTGVYDEQFF
CDR3nt: TGTGCCAGCACGGGAGTCTATGATGAGCAGTTCTTC

d_gene: TRBD1
abundance: -
j_gene: TRBJ2-5
v_gene: TRBV4-2
CDR3aa: CASSQGRDREETQYF
CDR3nt: TGTGCCAGCAGCCAAGGGAGGGACAGGGAGGAGACCCAGTACTTC

d_gene: TRBD2
abundance: -
j_gene: TRBJ2-1
v_gene: TRBV6-5
CDR3aa: CASRPASGGVLEQFF
CDR3nt: TGTGCCAGCAGACCTGCTAGCGGGGGGGTGCTTGAGCAGTTCTTC

d_gene: -
abundance: few
j_gene: TRBJ1-1
v_gene: TRBV29-1
CDR3aa: CSVETTRRDTEAFF
CDR3nt: TGCAGCGTTGAAACTACCCGGCGAGACACTGAAGCTTTCTTT

d_gene: -
abundance: few
j_gene: TRBJ2-3
v_gene: TRBV19
CDR3aa: CASRRSQGPADTQYF
CDR3nt: TGTGCCAGTAGACGGTCCCAGGGGCCGGCAGATACGCAGTATTTT

d_gene: TRBD2
abundance: -
j_gene: TRBJ2-2
v_gene: TRBV5-1
CDR3aa: CASSFSGRETGELFF
CDR3nt: TGCGCCAGCAGCTTTAGCGGGAGAGAAACCGGGGAGCTGTTTTTT

d_gene: -
abundance: few
j_gene: TRBJ1-1
v_gene: TRBV30
CDR3aa: CAWTSGSYTEAFF
CDR3nt: TGTGCCTGGACGTCTGGGAGTTACACTGAAGCTTTCTTT

d_gene: -
abundance: -
j_gene: TRBJ1-5
v_gene: TRBV28
CDR3aa: CASRTEGFYSNQPQHF
CDR3nt: TGTGCCAGCAGGACCGAGGGTTTCTATAGCAATCAGCCCCAGCATTTT

d_gene: TRBD1
abundance: -
j_gene: TRBJ1-6
v_gene: TRBV4-3
CDR3aa: CASSRTTGVGNSPLHF
CDR3nt: TGCGCCAGCAGCCGGACGACAGGGGTAGGAAATTCACCCCTCCACTTT

d_gene: TRBD1
abundance: few
j_gene: TRBJ1-1
v_gene: TRBV9
CDR3aa: CASSLGTDRWNTEAFF
CDR3nt: TGTGCCAGCAGCCTTGGGACAGACAGGTGGAACACTGAAGCTTTCTTT

d_gene: -
abundance: few
j_gene: TRBJ2-3
v_gene: TRBV27
CDR3aa: CASSSGTRYTDTQYF
CDR3nt: TGTGCCAGCAGTTCCGGGACAAGATACACAGATACGCAGTATTTT

d_gene: -
abundance: -
j_gene: TRBJ1-2
v_gene: TRBV6-5
CDR3aa: CASSYARAWTVRGYTF
CDR3nt: TGTGCCAGCAGTTACGCGCGGGCATGGACAGTACGTGGCTACACCTTC

d_gene: TRBD1
abundance: few
j_gene: TRBJ2-7
v_gene: TRBV25-1
CDR3aa: CASSETGGAAYEQYF
CDR3nt: TGTGCCAGCAGTGAAACAGGGGGCGCCGCCTACGAGCAGTACTTC

d_gene: -
abundance: few
j_gene: TRBJ1-2
v_gene: TRBV19
CDR3aa: CASSPDSRGYGYTF
CDR3nt: TGTGCCAGTAGTCCTGACAGCCGTGGGTATGGCTACACCTTC

d_gene: TRBD2
abundance: -
j_gene: TRBJ2-1
v_gene: TRBV7-9
CDR3aa: CASSSRLAGGTEQFF
CDR3nt: TGTGCCAGCAGCTCCCGACTAGCGGGGGGGACTGAGCAGTTCTTC

d_gene: TRBD2
abundance: few
j_gene: TRBJ2-2
v_gene: TRBV29-1
CDR3aa: CSVLLAGGSTGELFF
CDR3nt: TGCAGCGTCCTCTTAGCGGGAGGTTCTACCGGGGAGCTGTTTTTT

d_gene: -
abundance: few
j_gene: TRBJ2-2
v_gene: TRBV7-9
CDR3aa: CASSVLTSKTGELFF
CDR3nt: TGTGCCAGCAGCGTGCTGACTAGTAAAACCGGGGAGCTGTTTTTT

d_gene: -
abundance: -
j_gene: TRBJ1-1
v_gene: TRBV29-1
CDR3aa: CSATPGSRTEAFF
CDR3nt: TGCAGCGCAACCCCAGGGTCACGGACTGAAGCTTTCTTT

d_gene: -
abundance: few
j_gene: TRBJ1-1
v_gene: TRBV5-1
CDR3aa: CASSFTGIPEAFF
CDR3nt: TGCGCCAGCAGCTTTACAGGGATCCCAGAAGCTTTCTTT

d_gene: -
abundance: -
j_gene: TRBJ2-1
v_gene: TRBV6-6
CDR3aa: CASSPESGVNEQFF
CDR3nt: TGTGCCAGCAGTCCCGAGTCCGGGGTAAATGAGCAGTTCTTC